A selection of T cell receptor beta chains follows, all from one sample in a study of T cell responses to AZD1222 COVID-19 vaccine. The assay was immunoSEQ multiplex PCR, and TCRdb's table has in-frame clones only and misses some. The data contain roughly 120,000 clones, about nine tenths of them seen just once; the ten biggest clones take up about 4.9%. Specimen: peripheral blood, collected on day 0 of AZD1222 vaccination. All receptors derive from an adult in good health. Both conserved end residues are part of each CDR3. The order of the fields is J gene, clone size, D gene, V gene, CDR3 protein, CDR3 DNA. D genes are given only for firm matches. Where a row states a size, it is once, few, many or the class of an expanded clone; other rows omit it.

TRBJ1-5,-,-,TRBV7-2,CASSANVEDQPQHF,TGTGCCAGCAGCGCCAACGTAGAGGATCAGCCCCAGCATTTT
TRBJ2-3,-,-,TRBV9,CASSPEGGVVFVKGDTQYF,TGTGCCAGCAGCCCCGAGGGCGGGGTAGTTTTCGTGAAGGGAGATACGCAGTATTTT
TRBJ2-7,few,-,TRBV6-2/TRBV6-3,CASSYGRGELRQQYF,TGTGCCAGCAGTTACGGGCGAGGTGAGCTACGACAGCAGTACTTC
TRBJ1-2,-,-,TRBV9,CASSVGTYLDGYTF,TGTGCCAGCAGCGTAGGGACTTATTTGGATGGCTACACCTTC
TRBJ2-7,once,TRBD1,TRBV5-1,CASSPGQGRDEQYF,TGCGCCAGCAGCCCGGGACAGGGGCGAGACGAGCAGTACTTC
TRBJ1-6,-,TRBD1,TRBV2,CASRAPGQGIGYNSPLHF,TGTGCCAGCAGGGCGCCGGGACAGGGGATTGGATACAATTCACCCCTCCACTTT
TRBJ1-5,-,TRBD1,TRBV4-3,CASSQEIGGVQPQHF,TGCGCCAGCAGCCAAGAGATAGGGGGCGTTCAGCCCCAGCATTTT
TRBJ1-5,-,TRBD1,TRBV3-1/TRBV3-2,CASSSDRANQPQHF,TGTGCCAGCAGCTCCGACAGGGCTAATCAGCCCCAGCATTTT
TRBJ1-4,-,TRBD1,TRBV18,CASSPRTGGSEKLFF,TGTGCCAGCTCACCAAGGACAGGGGGCAGTGAAAAACTGTTTTTT
TRBJ2-7,-,-,TRBV18,CASSPPSSFYEQYF,TGTGCCAGCTCACCACCTAGCTCATTCTACGAGCAGTACTTC
TRBJ2-7,-,TRBD2,TRBV6-5,CASSTGLGSTYEQYF,TGTGCCAGCAGTACCGGACTAGGGAGCACCTACGAGCAGTACTTC
TRBJ1-2,-,-,TRBV3-1/TRBV3-2,CASSGTGNGYTF,TGTGCCAGCAGCGGTACAGGGAATGGCTACACCTTC
TRBJ2-3,-,-,TRBV28,CASRDFTDTQYF,TGTGCCAGCAGGGACTTCACAGATACGCAGTATTTT
TRBJ2-7,-,TRBD2,TRBV3-1/TRBV3-2,CASSRLAGVYEQYF,TGTGCCAGCAGCCGGCTAGCGGGGGTGTACGAGCAGTACTTC
TRBJ2-3,-,-,TRBV21-1,CASSKDRGAQLTSYYTDTQYF,TGTGCCAGCAGCAAAGACCGGGGCGCACAGCTAACCTCTTACTACACAGATACGCAGTATTTT
TRBJ1-5,-,-,TRBV28,CASSSANQPQHF,TGTGCCAGCTCCTCGGCCAATCAGCCCCAGCATTTT
TRBJ2-3,-,-,TRBV15,CATSRDRPDTQYF,TGTGCCACCAGCAGAGATCGTCCAGATACGCAGTATTTT
TRBJ1-2,once,-,TRBV4-2,CASSQVSGVNYGYTF,TGTGCCAGCAGCCAAGTCTCGGGGGTGAACTATGGCTACACCTTC
TRBJ1-1,-,-,TRBV5-5,CASSLGAGTNTEAFF,TGTGCCAGCAGCTTGGGGGCAGGGACGAACACTGAAGCTTTCTTT
TRBJ1-1,many,-,TRBV27,CASSFKGEITEAFF,TGTGCCAGCAGTTTTAAGGGGGAGATCACTGAAGCTTTCTTT
TRBJ1-6,-,TRBD1,TRBV4-1,CASSQEGTGGNSPLHF,TGCGCCAGCAGCCAAGAAGGGACAGGGGGGAATTCACCCCTCCACTTT
TRBJ1-1,-,-,TRBV11-2,CASSFTGNTEAFF,TGTGCCAGCAGCTTCACAGGGAACACTGAAGCTTTCTTT
TRBJ2-5,-,TRBD2,TRBV5-6,CASSGGTSGGVSYQETQYF,TGTGCCAGCAGCGGAGGTACGAGCGGGGGGGTCTCCTACCAAGAGACCCAGTACTTC
TRBJ1-2,-,TRBD1,TRBV5-1,CASSVQGNYGYTF,TGCGCCAGCAGCGTACAGGGGAACTATGGCTACACCTTC
TRBJ1-2,-,TRBD1,TRBV24-1,CATSAWTGGNYGYTF,TGTGCCACCAGTGCTTGGACAGGGGGCAACTATGGCTACACCTTC
TRBJ2-5,-,-,TRBV10-1,CASSEGAGETQYF,TGCGCCAGCAGTGAAGGGGCCGGGGAGACCCAGTACTTC
TRBJ1-4,once,-,TRBV19,CASSLPYGNEKLFF,TGTGCCAGTAGTTTACCCTATGGTAATGAAAAACTGTTTTTT
TRBJ2-2,-,TRBD1,TRBV3-1/TRBV3-2,CASSPPPGQLNTGELFF,TGTGCCAGCAGCCCACCTCCGGGACAGCTGAACACCGGGGAGCTGTTTTTT
TRBJ2-5,once,-,TRBV11-1,CASSADRQETQYF,TGTGCCAGCAGCGCGGATCGCCAAGAGACCCAGTACTTC
TRBJ2-1,-,-,TRBV10-3,CAISERQGGHNEQFF,TGTGCCATCAGTGAGCGACAGGGAGGACACAATGAGCAGTTCTTC
TRBJ2-1,-,TRBD2,TRBV11-2,CASSLGPASGGTHNEQFF,TGTGCCAGCAGCTTAGGTCCTGCTAGCGGGGGGACCCACAATGAGCAGTTCTTC
TRBJ1-5,-,-,TRBV2,CASSEALQGGPQHF,TGTGCCAGCAGTGAAGCGCTTCAGGGAGGGCCCCAGCATTTT
TRBJ1-5,-,-,TRBV5-4,CASSLGSGDQPQHF,TGTGCCAGCAGCTTGGGTTCAGGGGATCAGCCCCAGCATTTT
TRBJ2-1,-,TRBD1,TRBV15,CATSSRGTGIYNEQFF,TGTGCCACCAGCAGTAGGGGGACAGGTATATACAATGAGCAGTTCTTC
TRBJ1-2,-,-,TRBV29-1,CSVEDRGEVSYGYTF,TGCAGCGTTGAAGATCGGGGGGAAGTTAGCTATGGCTACACCTTC
TRBJ1-1,once,-,TRBV27,CASSLWPPGASNTEAFF,TGTGCCAGCAGTTTATGGCCTCCGGGGGCCTCGAACACTGAAGCTTTCTTT
TRBJ2-1,-,TRBD2,TRBV9,CASSVLAGGGNNEQFF,TGTGCCAGCAGCGTCTTAGCGGGGGGCGGCAACAATGAGCAGTTCTTC
TRBJ1-5,-,-,TRBV7-2,CASSFRGPINQPQHF,TGTGCCAGCAGCTTTCGGGGGCCGATTAATCAGCCCCAGCATTTT
TRBJ2-7,once,-,TRBV19,CASSIDFGVSYEQYF,TGTGCCAGTAGTATAGATTTCGGTGTTTCCTACGAGCAGTACTTC
TRBJ2-6,-,-,TRBV6-6,CASSWEGAGANVLTF,TGTGCCAGCAGTTGGGAGGGGGCCGGGGCCAACGTCCTGACTTTC
TRBJ2-5,-,-,TRBV5-8,CASSLGSGGFQETQYF,TGTGCCAGCAGCTTGGGTTCCGGGGGCTTCCAAGAGACCCAGTACTTC
TRBJ1-2,-,-,TRBV19,CASSMGVRTGYTF,TGTGCCAGTAGTATGGGAGTTCGGACTGGCTACACCTTC
TRBJ2-4,-,TRBD2,TRBV10-1,CASRPGLAGGRAKNIQYF,TGCGCCAGCAGACCCGGACTAGCGGGGGGGCGAGCCAAAAACATTCAGTACTTC
TRBJ1-1,-,TRBD1,TRBV18,CASSPREGTGEAFF,TGTGCCAGCTCACCAAGGGAGGGGACAGGTGAAGCTTTCTTT
TRBJ1-1,-,TRBD1,TRBV29-1,CSATGTGGGVNTEAFF,TGCAGCGCTACCGGGACAGGGGGCGGAGTGAACACTGAAGCTTTCTTT
TRBJ2-3,-,TRBD2,TRBV4-1,CASSRLLAPDTQYF,TGCGCCAGCAGCCGCTTACTAGCGCCGGATACGCAGTATTTT
TRBJ2-2,-,-,TRBV3-1/TRBV3-2,CASSGTGLANTGELFF,TGTGCCAGCAGCGGGACGGGACTCGCGAACACCGGGGAGCTGTTTTTT
TRBJ1-3,-,-,TRBV5-1,CASSLEGFGNTIYF,TGCGCCAGCAGCTTGGAAGGGTTTGGAAACACCATATATTTT
TRBJ1-2,-,TRBD1,TRBV10-1,CASSTGTDPTVDGYTF,TGCGCCAGCAGCACCGGGACAGACCCTACGGTGGACGGCTACACCTTC
TRBJ1-6,-,TRBD1,TRBV9,CASSAHPTGHNSPLHF,TGTGCCAGCAGCGCCCACCCGACAGGGCACAATTCACCCCTCCACTTT